The rows below give T cell receptor beta chains drawn from one sample of a study of blood T cell repertoires in COVID-19. TCRdb keeps only in-frame clones here, not all; method: immunoSEQ multiplex PCR. The sample yields under 130,000 clones, about 80% seen once. Sequenced material: peripheral blood. The receptors were sampled from a woman in her 70s with acute or convalescent COVID-19. The CDR3 runs from the conserved cysteine through the conserved F or W. A D gene is named only where the DNA matches it firmly. For some rows the clone size is stated as once, few or many, or as a class when expanded; others skip it.

J gene: TRBJ1-1
D gene: TRBD1
V gene: TRBV29-1
clone size: once
CDR3 protein: CSVERQGGTEAFF
CDR3 DNA: TGCAGCGTTGAACGACAGGGTGGTACTGAAGCTTTCTTT

J gene: TRBJ1-2
D gene: -
V gene: TRBV3-1/TRBV3-2
clone size: few
CDR3 protein: CASSQVQGWGKPNYGYTF
CDR3 DNA: TGTGCCAGCAGCCAAGTCCAGGGGTGGGGGAAGCCTAACTATGGCTACACCTTC

J gene: TRBJ1-1
D gene: -
V gene: TRBV6-5
clone size: once
CDR3 protein: CASSIQVATPAFF
CDR3 DNA: TGTGCCAGCAGTATACAGGTTGCGACCCCGGCTTTCTTT

J gene: TRBJ2-5
D gene: -
V gene: TRBV7-2
clone size: many
CDR3 protein: CASRRSIQETQYF
CDR3 DNA: TGTGCCAGCAGGAGGAGCATCCAAGAGACCCAGTACTTC

J gene: TRBJ1-1
D gene: -
V gene: TRBV5-6
clone size: -
CDR3 protein: CASSARGGGNTEAFF
CDR3 DNA: TGTGCCAGCAGCGCCAGGGGAGGGGGAAACACTGAAGCTTTCTTT

J gene: TRBJ1-2
D gene: -
V gene: TRBV30
clone size: -
CDR3 protein: CAWSSQNYGYTF
CDR3 DNA: TGTGCCTGGAGTTCACAGAACTATGGCTACACCTTC

J gene: TRBJ1-6
D gene: TRBD1
V gene: TRBV19
clone size: -
CDR3 protein: CARMLQGAAETLHF
CDR3 DNA: TGTGCCAGGATGTTACAGGGGGCCGCAGAAACCCTCCACTTT

J gene: TRBJ1-2
D gene: TRBD1
V gene: TRBV25-1
clone size: -
CDR3 protein: CASSENRQGSYGYTF
CDR3 DNA: TGTGCCAGCAGTGAAAATAGACAGGGAAGCTATGGCTACACCTTC

J gene: TRBJ1-1
D gene: -
V gene: TRBV2
clone size: -
CDR3 protein: CASNPSTVNTEAFF
CDR3 DNA: TGTGCCAGCAACCCCTCAACAGTGAACACTGAAGCTTTCTTT

J gene: TRBJ1-6
D gene: -
V gene: TRBV5-1
clone size: -
CDR3 protein: CASSLEYGNSPLHF
CDR3 DNA: TGCGCCAGCAGCTTGGAGTACGGGAATTCACCCCTCCACTTT

J gene: TRBJ1-3
D gene: -
V gene: TRBV3-1/TRBV3-2
clone size: -
CDR3 protein: CASSHVEGNTIYF
CDR3 DNA: TGTGCCAGCAGCCACGTAGAGGGAAACACCATATATTTT

J gene: TRBJ1-5
D gene: -
V gene: TRBV5-5
clone size: -
CDR3 protein: CASSSSPDQPQHF
CDR3 DNA: TGTGCCAGCAGCTCGTCCCCCGATCAGCCCCAGCATTTT

J gene: TRBJ2-7
D gene: TRBD1
V gene: TRBV6-5
clone size: -
CDR3 protein: CASSYSARGPHEQYF
CDR3 DNA: TGTGCCAGCAGTTACTCGGCCAGGGGGCCTCACGAGCAGTACTTC

J gene: TRBJ1-3
D gene: -
V gene: TRBV7-9
clone size: -
CDR3 protein: CASSLDTSSGNTIYF
CDR3 DNA: TGTGCCAGCAGCCTGGACACGAGCTCTGGAAACACCATATATTTT

J gene: TRBJ2-7
D gene: TRBD2
V gene: TRBV28
clone size: few
CDR3 protein: CASSPAGTSYEQYF
CDR3 DNA: TGTGCCAGCAGCCCAGCCGGGACTAGCTACGAGCAGTACTTC

J gene: TRBJ1-1
D gene: TRBD1
V gene: TRBV6-4
clone size: -
CDR3 protein: CASSDRAGGSMNTEAFF
CDR3 DNA: TGTGCCAGCAGTGACCGGGCAGGGGGATCCATGAACACTGAAGCTTTCTTT

J gene: TRBJ2-2
D gene: TRBD2
V gene: TRBV18
clone size: few
CDR3 protein: CASSSTSTNTGELFF
CDR3 DNA: TGTGCCAGCTCATCGACTAGCACCAACACCGGGGAGCTGTTTTTT

J gene: TRBJ1-3
D gene: -
V gene: TRBV7-2
clone size: -
CDR3 protein: CASSTPRPRSGNTIYF
CDR3 DNA: TGTGCCAGCAGCACGCCGAGGCCTCGCTCTGGAAACACCATATATTTT

J gene: TRBJ1-5
D gene: -
V gene: TRBV19
clone size: few
CDR3 protein: CASSEITGYSNQPQHF
CDR3 DNA: TGTGCCAGTAGTGAAATAACAGGGTACAGCAATCAGCCCCAGCATTTT

J gene: TRBJ1-4
D gene: -
V gene: TRBV30
clone size: -
CDR3 protein: CAWSNGRRAGEKLFF
CDR3 DNA: TGTGCCTGGAGTAACGGGAGAAGGGCGGGAGAAAAACTGTTTTTT